Presented here are 8 T cell receptor beta chains from one specimen sequenced in a study of blood T cells in healthy people across ages. Then a second PCR, running roughly 7 to 11 cycles, was carried out with a sample-barcoded 5' primer and a J-beta primer mix. TCRdb processed the 5' RACE reads anew with MiXCR; each CDR3 protein has one entry. Of fewer than 2 million distinct CDR3 sequences in the sample, around 42% were seen once. The sequencing sample was made of blood. The source is a human donor in good health.

This chain links TRBV7-2 with TRBJ1-1; no clear D gene. The CDR3 runs 14 residues. V gave up 5 bases and J gave up 0 bases, with 10 bases separating them. Germline-derived CDR1 and CDR2 are SGHTA and FQGNSA. The CDR3 coding sequence is TGTGCCAGCAGCCGCCCGGGAATGAACACTGAAGCTTTCTTT. Protein sequence: CASSRPGMNTEAFF.

This sequence joins TRBV9 and TRBJ1-1, with D possibly TRBD1 on 5 matching bases. The V end lost 0 bases, the J end lost 3 bases, and 12 bases lay between the germline ends. The germline gives CDR1 SGDLS, CDR2 YYNGEE. CDR3 length: 15 residues. In DNA form, the CDR3 reads TGTGCCAGCAGCGTAGCTTCCGACAGCCACACTGAAGCTTTCTTT. Amino acids: CASSVASDSHTEAFF.

This clonotype was observed a handful of times. V usage is TRBV4-1 and J usage is TRBJ2-1; 11 positions match TRBD2. The V gene's germline CDR1 is MGHRA and CDR2 YSYEKL. The trim removed 4 bases at V and 4 bases at J, leaving 6 bases unmatched. The CDR3 extends over 16 amino acids. In nucleotides, the CDR3 is TGCGCCAGCAGCCCCTCGACTAGCGGGACATACAATGAGCAGTTCTTC. It yields the protein CASSPSTSGTYNEQFF.

This clonotype was seen only a few times. The chain employs TRBV5-1 and TRBJ2-5; 8 nucleotides line up with TRBD1. Germline V gene data show CDR1 as SGHRS and CDR2 as YFSETQ. With V trimmed by 2 bases and J by 11 bases, 11 bases remained unmatched. The CDR3 extends over 14 amino acids. CDR3 protein: CASSLQGGPMEQYF. The DNA of the CDR3 is TGCGCCAGCAGCTTACAGGGGGGACCGATGGAGCAGTACTTC. Full variable domain (rest looked up from reference TRBV5-1 and TRBJ2-5): KAGVTQTPRYLIKTRGQQVTLSCSPISGHRSVSWYQQTPGQGLQFLFEYFSETQRNKGNFPGRFSGRQFSNSRSEMNVSTLELGDSALYLCASSLQGGPMEQYFGPGTRLLVL.

V gene TRBV12-5 combines with J gene TRBJ1-5; D possibly corresponds to TRBD1 (5 bases). The CDR3 totals 15 residues. V was cut by 7 bases and J by 6 bases, with 19 bases left in between. Germline V gene data show CDR1 as LGHNT and CDR2 as FRNRAP. The CDR3 spells CASVIGGRSGQPQHF. In DNA form, the CDR3 reads TGTGCTAGTGTGATCGGGGGACGTTCAGGTCAGCCCCAGCATTTT.

The chain has TRBV4-3 and TRBJ2-1, with a tentative D call TRBD2 (6 bases). Germline CDR1 reads LGHNA; CDR2 reads YSLEER. The CDR3 has 17 amino acids. V shed 0 bases and J shed 3 bases, with 15 bases lying between them. CDR3 nucleotide sequence: TGCGCCAGCAGCCAAGATCTGACAAACGGGGGCTACAATGAGCAGTTCTTC. Translated, it gives CASSQDLTNGGYNEQFF.

CDR3: CSARDFDPEDTDTQYF. The CDR3 region has the DNA TGCAGTGCTAGAGATTTCGACCCGGAGGACACAGATACGCAGTATTTT. V and J are TRBV20-1 and TRBJ2-3; D might be TRBD2 (5 bases). Deletions cut 0 bases from V and 2 bases from J, with 15 bases between. This CDR3 has 16 residues. Germline-derived CDR1 and CDR2 are DFQATT and SNEGSKA (reference sequence).

The sample holds a few counts of this clonotype. At one of its ends the junction is not consistent with the germline gene, which may arise from a read error. V usage is TRBV20-1 and J usage is TRBJ2-7; D possibly corresponds to TRBD2 (5 bases). Germline V gene sequence: CDR1 DFQATT, CDR2 SNEGSKA (reference sequence). The CDR3 has 13 amino acids. The CDR3 nucleotides read TGCAGTACTAGAAGTGGGCGGAACTACGAGCAGTACTTC. Amino acids: CSTRSGRNYEQYF.